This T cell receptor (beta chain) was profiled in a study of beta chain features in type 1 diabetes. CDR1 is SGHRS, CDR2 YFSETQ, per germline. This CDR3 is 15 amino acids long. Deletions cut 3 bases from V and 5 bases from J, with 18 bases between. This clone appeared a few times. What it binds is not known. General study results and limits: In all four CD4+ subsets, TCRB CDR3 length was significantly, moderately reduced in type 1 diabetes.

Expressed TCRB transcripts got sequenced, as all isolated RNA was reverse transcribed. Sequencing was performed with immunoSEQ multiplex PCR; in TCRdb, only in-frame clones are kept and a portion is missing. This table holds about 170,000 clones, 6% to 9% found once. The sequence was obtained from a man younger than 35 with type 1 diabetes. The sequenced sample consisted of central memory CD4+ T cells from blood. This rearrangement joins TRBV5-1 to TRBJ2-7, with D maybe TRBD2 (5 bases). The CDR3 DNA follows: TGCGCCAGCAGCTCGGGTAGAGGGCTTTCTGACGAGCAGTACTTC. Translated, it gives CASSSGRGLSDEQYF.